This T cell receptor beta chain was recovered during a study of T cells after yellow fever vaccination. Looking at the study overall: Low-cell-number fractions underwent preparation using SMART-Seq v4 Ultra Low Input.

In regard to this clonotype: The antigen is not known.

A single record per CDR3 protein comes from TCRdb applying MiXCR to the 5' RACE reads. Here the sample spans 350,000 to 550,000 distinct CDR3 sequences, 18% being singletons. Overall study findings and caveats: Although the secondary response was weaker, it peaked faster, at day 5 versus 15. One caveat is that FACS-sorted repertoires could contain abundant clonotypes contaminating from the bulk population.

CDR3 length: 16 residues. The V gene end was trimmed by 7 bases and the J gene end by 2 bases; junction bases not matched to a gene: 11. The TCR comes from a man between 18 and 35 years old who received the YFV17D yellow fever vaccine. The sample consisted of PBMCs, taken before the yellow fever booster vaccination. The chain employs TRBV12-3 or TRBV12-4 and TRBJ2-3, with 8 bases that match TRBD2. This CDR3 reads CASTRRLAGPTDTQYF. CDR3 bases: TGTGCCAGCACCCGCAGATTAGCGGGACCCACAGATACGCAGTATTTT.